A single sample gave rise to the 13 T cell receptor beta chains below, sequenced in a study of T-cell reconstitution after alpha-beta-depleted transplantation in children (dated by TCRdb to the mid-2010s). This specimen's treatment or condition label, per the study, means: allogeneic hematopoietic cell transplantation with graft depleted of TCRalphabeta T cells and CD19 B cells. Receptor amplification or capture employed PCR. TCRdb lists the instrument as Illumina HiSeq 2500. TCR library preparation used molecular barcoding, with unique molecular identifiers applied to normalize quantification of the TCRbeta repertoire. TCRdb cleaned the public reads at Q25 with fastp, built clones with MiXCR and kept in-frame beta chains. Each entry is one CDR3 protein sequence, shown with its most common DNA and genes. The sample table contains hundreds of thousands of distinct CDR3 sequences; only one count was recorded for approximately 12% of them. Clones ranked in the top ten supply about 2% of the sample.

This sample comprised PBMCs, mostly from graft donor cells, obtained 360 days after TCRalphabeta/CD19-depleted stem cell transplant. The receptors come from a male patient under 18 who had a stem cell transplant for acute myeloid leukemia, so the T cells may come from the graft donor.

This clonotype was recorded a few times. As DNA, the CDR3 is TGTGCCAGCAGCCAGATTTCCGGGACAGGGAACAATCAGCCCCAGCATTTT. Translated: CASSQISGTGNNQPQHF. This rearrangement joins TRBV6-2 or TRBV6-3 to TRBJ1-5, with TRBD1 matching 9 bases. Germline V gene sequence: CDR1 MNHEY, CDR2 SVGEGT. The V gene end was trimmed by 6 bases and the J gene end by 3 bases; junction bases not matched to a gene: 12. This CDR3 comprises 17 residues.

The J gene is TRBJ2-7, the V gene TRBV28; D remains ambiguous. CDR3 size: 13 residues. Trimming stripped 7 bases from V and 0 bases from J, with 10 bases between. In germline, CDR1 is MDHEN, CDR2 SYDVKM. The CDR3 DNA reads TGTGCCAGCAACTTAGCCTCCTCCTACGAGCAGTACTTC. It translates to CASNLASSYEQYF.

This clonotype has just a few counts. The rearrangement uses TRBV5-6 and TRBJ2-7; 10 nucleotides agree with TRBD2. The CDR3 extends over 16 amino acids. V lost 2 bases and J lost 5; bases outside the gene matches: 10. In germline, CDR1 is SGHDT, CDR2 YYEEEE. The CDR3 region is CASSLKAGGAGDEQYF. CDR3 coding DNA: TGTGCCAGCAGCTTAAAAGCGGGAGGGGCCGGGGACGAGCAGTACTTC.

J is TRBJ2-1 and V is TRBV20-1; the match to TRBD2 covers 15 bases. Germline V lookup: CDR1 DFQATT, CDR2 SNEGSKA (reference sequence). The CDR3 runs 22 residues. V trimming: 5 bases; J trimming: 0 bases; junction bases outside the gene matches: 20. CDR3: CSAFPTGTSGRRGIHSYNEQFF. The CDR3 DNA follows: TGCAGTGCTTTTCCAACCGGGACTAGCGGGAGGAGGGGGATTCACTCCTACAATGAGCAGTTCTTC.

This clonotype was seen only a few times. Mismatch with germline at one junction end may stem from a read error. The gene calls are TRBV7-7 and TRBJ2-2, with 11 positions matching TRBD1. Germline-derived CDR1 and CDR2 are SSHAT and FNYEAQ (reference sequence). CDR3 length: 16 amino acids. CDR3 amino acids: CASSFAGTGGTGELFF. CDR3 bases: TGTGCTAGCAGCTTCGCCGGGACAGGGGGCACCGGGGAGCTGTTTTTT. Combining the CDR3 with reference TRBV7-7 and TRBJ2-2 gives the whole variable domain GAGVSQSPRYKVTKRGQDVTLRCDPISSHATLYWYQQALGQGPEFLTYFNYEAQPDKSGLPSDRFSAERPEGSISTLTIQRTEQRDSAMYRCASSFAGTGGTGELFFGEGSRLTVL.

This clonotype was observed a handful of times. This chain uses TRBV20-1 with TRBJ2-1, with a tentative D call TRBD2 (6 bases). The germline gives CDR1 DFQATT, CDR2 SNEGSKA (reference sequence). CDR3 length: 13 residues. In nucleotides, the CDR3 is TGCAGCCCAGCGGGTGCCTCCTACAATGAGCAGTTCTTC. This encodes CSPAGASYNEQFF.

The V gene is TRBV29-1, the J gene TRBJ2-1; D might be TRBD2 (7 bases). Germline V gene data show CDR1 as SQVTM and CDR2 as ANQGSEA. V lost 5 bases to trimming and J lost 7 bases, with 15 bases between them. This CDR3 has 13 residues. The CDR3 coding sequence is TGCAGCGTTTGTGAGGGGAGGGGGAATGAGCAGTTCTTC. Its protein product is CSVCEGRGNEQFF.

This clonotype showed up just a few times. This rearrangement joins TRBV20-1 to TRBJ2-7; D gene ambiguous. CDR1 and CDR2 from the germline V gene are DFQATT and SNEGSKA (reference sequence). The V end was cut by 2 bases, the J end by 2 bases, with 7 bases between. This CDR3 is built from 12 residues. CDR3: CSARKLPYEQYF. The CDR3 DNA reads TGCAGTGCTAGAAAGCTTCCCTACGAGCAGTACTTC.

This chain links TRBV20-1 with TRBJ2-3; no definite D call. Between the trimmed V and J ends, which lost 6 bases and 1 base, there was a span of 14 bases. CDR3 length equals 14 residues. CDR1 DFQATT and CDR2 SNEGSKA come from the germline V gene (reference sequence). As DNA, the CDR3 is TGCAGTGCCAACCCCCCCGGAGGCACAGATACGCAGTATTTT. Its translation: CSANPPGGTDTQYF.

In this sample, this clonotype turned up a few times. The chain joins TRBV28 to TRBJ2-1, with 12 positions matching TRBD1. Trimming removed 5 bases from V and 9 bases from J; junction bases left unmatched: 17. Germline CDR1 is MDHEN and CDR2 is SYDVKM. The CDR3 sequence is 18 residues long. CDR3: CASSLRGGTGGVMSEQFF. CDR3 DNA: TGTGCCAGCAGTCTAAGAGGCGGGACAGGGGGCGTGATGAGTGAGCAGTTCTTC.

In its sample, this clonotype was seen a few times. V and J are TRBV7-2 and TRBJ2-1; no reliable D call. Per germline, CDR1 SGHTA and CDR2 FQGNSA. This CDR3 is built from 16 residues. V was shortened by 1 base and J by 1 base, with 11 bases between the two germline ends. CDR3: CASSLVSLESYNEQFF. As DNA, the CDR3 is TGTGCCAGCAGCTTAGTTTCGTTGGAGTCCTACAATGAGCAGTTCTTC. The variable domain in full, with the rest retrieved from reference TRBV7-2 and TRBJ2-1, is GAGVSQSPSNKVTEKGKDVELRCDPISGHTALYWYRQSLGQGLEFLIYFQGNSAPDKSGLPSDRFSAERTGGSVSTLTIQRTQQEDSAVYLCASSLVSLESYNEQFFGPGTRLTVL.

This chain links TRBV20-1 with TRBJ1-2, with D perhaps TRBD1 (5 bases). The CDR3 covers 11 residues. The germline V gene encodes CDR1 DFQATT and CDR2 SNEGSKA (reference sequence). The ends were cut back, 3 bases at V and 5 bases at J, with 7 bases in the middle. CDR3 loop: CSARTAYGYTF. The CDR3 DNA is TGCAGTGCTAGGACAGCTTATGGCTACACCTTC.

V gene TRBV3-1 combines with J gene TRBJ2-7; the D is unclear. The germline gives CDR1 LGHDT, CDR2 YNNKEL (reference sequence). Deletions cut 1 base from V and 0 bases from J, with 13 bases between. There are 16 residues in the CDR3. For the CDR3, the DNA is TGTGCCAGCAGCCAAGCTCTTAGAACCCTCTCCTACGAGCAGTACTTC. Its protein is CASSQALRTLSYEQYF.